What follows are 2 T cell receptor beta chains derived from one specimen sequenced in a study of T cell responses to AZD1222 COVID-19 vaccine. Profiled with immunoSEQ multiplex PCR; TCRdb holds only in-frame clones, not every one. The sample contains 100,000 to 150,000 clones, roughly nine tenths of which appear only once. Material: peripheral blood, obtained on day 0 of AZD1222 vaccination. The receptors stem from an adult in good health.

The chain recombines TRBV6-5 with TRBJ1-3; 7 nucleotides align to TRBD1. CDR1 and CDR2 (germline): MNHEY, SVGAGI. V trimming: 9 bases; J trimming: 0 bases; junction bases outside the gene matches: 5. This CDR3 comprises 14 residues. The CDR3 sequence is CASRGLSSGNTIYF. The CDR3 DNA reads TGTGCCAGTAGGGGGCTAAGCTCTGGAAACACCATATATTTT.

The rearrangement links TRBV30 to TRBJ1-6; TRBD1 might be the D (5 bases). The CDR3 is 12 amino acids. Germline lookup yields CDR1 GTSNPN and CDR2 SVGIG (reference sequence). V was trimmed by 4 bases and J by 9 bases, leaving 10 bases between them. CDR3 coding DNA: TGTGCCTGGACCAGGGAAGGTTCACCCCTCCACTTT. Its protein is CAWTREGSPLHF.